The subject of this entry is one T cell receptor (beta chain). Its antigen is unknown. Per-base quality was not reported, and no clone a single base away is much larger than it. Unmatched junction bases come to 15, with V trimmed by 7 bases and J by 5 bases. The CDR3 numbers 17 residues from cysteine through phenylalanine. Kept here is only the CDR3 DNA, which spans 51 bases and is read in frame from base 1. CDR1 and CDR2 were assigned from the germline V gene (reference sequence) as MNHEY and SMNVEV. The entry originates in a study of blood T cell repertoires in COVID-19 (dated by TCRdb to about 2020). Background on the whole study: The collaborator samples originated in the United States, Italy and Spain and spanned the acute and convalescent phases of COVID-19. The prospective study material was composed of cDNA or gDNA derived from T cells, B-cell-depleted T cells, or PBMCs. The dataset comprised deeply sampled blood TCRbeta repertoires from subjects exposed to, actively infected with, or recovered from COVID-19. A freely available public database, intended as a resource for researchers studying the immune response to SARS-CoV-2, is where the repertoires were released. The samples were drawn from two sources: the first 160 participants of the ongoing ImmuneRACE study, and 1,200 or so subjects contributed by 6 global collaborators. A de-identified subject ID, COVID-19 status, age in years and sex were almost always included in the sample metadata. HLA class I and class II types, where available, came from metadata supplied by the sample provider rather than from assay-based typing.

Whole blood was collected in K2EDTA tubes by collaborating institutions according to the institutions' own protocols. For TCRbeta analysis, collaborator samples were shipped as frozen whole blood, as isolated PBMCs, or as DNA extracted from either sample type. What the research found in general, with its limitations: How much clinical and demographic metadata was included differed by source and by participant, and the metadata was provided uncurated.

TCRbeta CDR3 regions were amplified from genomic DNA by means of the immunoSEQ Assay, a bias-controlled multiplex PCR. As for the authors' bioinformatics: The number of nucleated cells in each sample was estimated by amplification of reference gene primers within the assay. Sequence reads were collapsed and filtered to measure the absolute abundance of every unique TCRbeta CDR3 rearrangement. For each sample, productive Simpson clonality was calculated as the square root of Simpson's diversity index across productive rearrangements. The immuneACCESS repertoire file appears here via TCRdb, limited to in-frame rearrangements. These files lack a portion of the clones; in checked studies, under half of the deficit traces to unresolved V genes, and the cause of the others is not known. The V and J calls and clone size are taken from that table; D and trimming were inferred from the DNA. The sample table shows some 130,000 clones, and around three quarters are seen once. The ten top clones hold about 4% of the sample.

The sequence came from an elderly woman with acute or convalescent COVID-19. Here the chain combines TRBV27 and TRBJ2-7, and TRBD2 matches 12 of the central bases. The specimen sequenced was peripheral blood. The base sequence is TGTGCCAGCAAAATTAGGGAGACTAGCGGGAGTATCGACGAGCAGTACTTC. Its protein is CASKIRETSGSIDEQYF.